This passage covers 13 T cell receptor beta chains from one sample sequenced in a study of T cell responses to AZD1222 COVID-19 vaccine. Assay used: immunoSEQ multiplex PCR; TCRdb lists only in-frame clones, some missing. Here the sample spans more than 150,000 clones, under 95% being singletons. Specimen: peripheral blood, collected 28 days after the second AZD1222 dose. These receptors were obtained from an adult who received the AZD1222 COVID-19 vaccine.

The chain combines TRBV5-6 with TRBJ1-2, with 7 bases matching TRBD1. This CDR3 has 14 amino acids. CDR1 SGHDT and CDR2 YYEEEE come from the germline V gene. Trimming removed 3 bases from V and 2 bases from J; junction bases left unmatched: 4. The DNA of the CDR3 is TGTGCCAGCAGCTCCCGGGACAGAAACTATGGCTACACCTTC. It codes for CASSSRDRNYGYTF.

The genes are TRBV10-3 and TRBJ1-5, with D perhaps matching TRBD1 (6 bases). V shed 2 bases and J shed 5 bases, with 7 bases lying between them. The CDR3 extends over 13 amino acids. Germline V gene sequence: CDR1 ENHRY, CDR2 SYGVKD. The CDR3 DNA reads TGTGCCATCAGTGAGGGGGGGCATCAGCCCCAGCATTTT. As protein: CAISEGGHQPQHF.

The chain recombines TRBV3-1 (or the pseudogene TRBV3-2) with TRBJ2-1; D may be TRBD1 (7 bases). V was shortened by 6 bases and J by 4 bases, with 16 bases between the two germline ends. Germline-derived CDR1 and CDR2 are LGHDT and YNNKEL (reference sequence). The CDR3 has 15 amino acids. CDR3 residues: CASRLAQGGYNEQFF. The CDR3, as DNA: TGTGCCAGCAGACTAGCCCAGGGGGGATACAATGAGCAGTTCTTC.

V and J are TRBV12-3 or TRBV12-4 and TRBJ1-2, with a possible D match to TRBD1 (6 bases). Trimming removed 6 bases at V and 5 bases at J, with 10 bases between. The CDR3 has 12 amino acids. CDR3 in DNA: TGTGCCAGCAGCGAACAGGGATATGGCTACACCTTC. Residues: CASSEQGYGYTF.

V and J are TRBV6-5 and TRBJ1-1; no clear D. This CDR3 is built from 13 residues. The V gene lost 6 bases and the J gene lost 6 bases, with 14 bases spanning the gap. In germline, CDR1 is MNHEY, CDR2 SVGAGI. The CDR3 nucleotides read TGTGCCAGCAGATTTGTAAGAAGTGCTGAAGCTTTCTTT. It encodes CASRFVRSAEAFF.

The chain couples TRBV6-1 to TRBJ1-5, with 8 bases aligning to TRBD1. This CDR3 contains 16 residues. The V gene's germline CDR1 is MNHNS and CDR2 SASEGT. J gave up 7 bases and V 4 bases, and 12 bases lay outside the gene matches. The CDR3 DNA follows: TGTGCCAGCAGTGCGCAGGGGGCGCGGCTGGAACAGCCCCAGCATTTT. The encoded protein is CASSAQGARLEQPQHF.

The chain uses TRBV6-4 and TRBJ2-6; D remains unclear. Per germline, CDR1 MRHNA and CDR2 SNTAGT. Trimming stripped 5 bases from V and 2 bases from J, with 7 bases between. The CDR3 is made up of 14 amino acids. CDR3 nucleotides: TGTGCCAGCAGTAATGACCCTGGGGCCAACGTCCTGACTTTC. Protein: CASSNDPGANVLTF.

The sample holds a few counts of this clone. The V gene is TRBV30, the J gene TRBJ2-1, with D maybe TRBD2 (6 bases). Germline V gene data show CDR1 as GTSNPN and CDR2 as SVGIG (reference sequence). This CDR3 comprises 14 residues. The V end lost 5 bases, the J end lost 0 bases, and 11 bases lay between the germline ends. The DNA for the CDR3 is TGTGCCTGGTTAGCCGGGAGCTCCTACAATGAGCAGTTCTTC. Translating gives CAWLAGSSYNEQFF.

The genes are TRBV27 and TRBJ1-3; unclear D gene. Trimming removed 3 bases from V and 4 bases from J, with 13 bases in between. This CDR3 has 15 amino acids. The V gene's germline CDR1 is MNHEY and CDR2 SMNVEV (reference sequence). The CDR3 nucleotides are TGTGCCAGCAGTTTGTCTGGGATGCCCGGAAACACCATATATTTT. Translation gives CASSLSGMPGNTIYF.

This sequence joins TRBV5-1 and TRBJ1-1; no definite D call. The ends were cut back, 4 bases at V and 0 bases at J, with 13 bases in the middle. Looked up from germline, CDR1 is SGHRS and CDR2 is YFSETQ. The CDR3 is 15 residues long. Here the CDR3 reads CASSPALGMNTEAFF. The DNA of the CDR3 is TGCGCCAGCAGCCCCGCCCTGGGCATGAACACTGAAGCTTTCTTT. The entire variable domain, with the rest obtained from reference TRBV5-1 and TRBJ1-1, is as follows: KAGVTQTPRYLIKTRGQQVTLSCSPISGHRSVSWYQQTPGQGLQFLFEYFSETQRNKGNFPGRFSGRQFSNSRSEMNVSTLELGDSALYLCASSPALGMNTEAFFGQGTRLTVV.

The V and J genes are TRBV4-1 and TRBJ2-2; unclear D gene. The V end lost 4 bases, the J end lost 3 bases, and 3 bases lay between the germline ends. The length of the CDR3 is 12 residues. The germline V gene encodes CDR1 MGHRA and CDR2 YSYEKL. Here the CDR3 reads CASSLYTGELFF. Written as DNA, the CDR3 is TGCGCCAGCAGCCTATACACCGGGGAGCTGTTTTTT.

The chain combines TRBV27 with TRBJ1-6; 7 positions agree with TRBD1. Germline values: CDR1 MNHEY, CDR2 SMNVEV (reference sequence). The J segment lost 5 bases and the V segment lost 4 bases, leaving 8 bases of the junction unmatched. This CDR3 is built from 16 residues. CDR3 in amino acids: CASSSRTGVNNSPLHF. In DNA form, the CDR3 reads TGTGCCAGCAGTTCCCGGACAGGAGTGAATAATTCACCCCTCCACTTT.

The V gene is TRBV9, the J gene TRBJ1-2; no clear D. Germline V gene lookup returns CDR1 SGDLS and CDR2 YYNGEE. Trimming stripped 4 bases from V and 1 base from J, with 14 bases between. The CDR3 covers 15 residues. The CDR3 nucleotides read TGTGCCAGCAGCCCCCGAACTGATAATAACTATGGCTACACCTTC. It is translated as CASSPRTDNNYGYTF.